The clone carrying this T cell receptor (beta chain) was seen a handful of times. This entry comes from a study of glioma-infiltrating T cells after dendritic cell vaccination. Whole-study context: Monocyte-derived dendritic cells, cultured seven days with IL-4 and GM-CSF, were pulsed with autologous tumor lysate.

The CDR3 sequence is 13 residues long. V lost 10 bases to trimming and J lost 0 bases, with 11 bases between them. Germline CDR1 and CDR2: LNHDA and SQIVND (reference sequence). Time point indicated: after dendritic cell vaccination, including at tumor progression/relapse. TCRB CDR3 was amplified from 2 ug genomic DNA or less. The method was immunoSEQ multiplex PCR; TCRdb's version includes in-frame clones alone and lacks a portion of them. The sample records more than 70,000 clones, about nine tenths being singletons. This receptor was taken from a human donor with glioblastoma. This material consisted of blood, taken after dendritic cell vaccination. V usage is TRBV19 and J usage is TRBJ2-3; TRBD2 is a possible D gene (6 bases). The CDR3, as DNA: TGTGCCACAAAAAGCGGGAGCACAGATACGCAGTATTTT. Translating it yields CATKSGSTDTQYF.